This T cell receptor beta chain was obtained from a study of shared clonotypes between healthy human individuals. Unsorted PBMC DNA went through sequencing on ten immunoSEQ deep assay plates. Profiling relied on immunoSEQ multiplex PCR, and the TCRdb table lists in-frame clones only, not all of them. The table has hundreds of thousands of clones, about four fifths seen once. V gave up 8 bases and J gave up 4 bases, with 11 bases separating them. Germline CDR1 and CDR2: SEHNR and FQNEAQ (reference sequence). This CDR3 comprises 12 residues. This sequence originates from a woman between 35 and 50 years old in good health. Some clones in this sample may be carry-over from other donors' samples. The chain employs TRBV7-9 and TRBJ1-2; a weak D match, TRBD1 (5 bases). The specimen was PBMCs. The CDR3 protein is CASEGVGYGYTF. In DNA form, the CDR3 reads TGTGCCAGCGAAGGGGTTGGCTATGGCTACACCTTC.